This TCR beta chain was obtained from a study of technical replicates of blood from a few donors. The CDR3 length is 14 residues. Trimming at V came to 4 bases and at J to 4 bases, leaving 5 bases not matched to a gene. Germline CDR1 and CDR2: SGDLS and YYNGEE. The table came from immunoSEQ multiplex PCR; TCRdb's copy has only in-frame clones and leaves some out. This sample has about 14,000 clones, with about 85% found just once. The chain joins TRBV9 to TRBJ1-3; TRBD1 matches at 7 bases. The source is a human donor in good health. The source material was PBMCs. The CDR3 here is CASSSRQGGNTIYF. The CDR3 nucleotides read TGTGCCAGCAGCTCGCGACAGGGCGGAAACACCATATATTTT.